These 8 T cell receptor beta chains came from one sample sequenced in a study of blood T cell repertoires in COVID-19. The data were produced by immunoSEQ multiplex PCR, yet TCRdb's version contains in-frame clones alone and is incomplete. The sample has over 200,000 clones, 70% to 85% seen once. Sequenced input: PBMCs or T cells enriched from blood (not recorded which). These receptors originate from a man aged 55 to 70 who had recovered from COVID-19.

This chain uses TRBV30 with TRBJ1-1, with D unclear. V was trimmed by 0 bases and J by 5 bases, leaving 7 bases between them. The CDR3 runs 12 residues. Germline V gene data show CDR1 as GTSNPN and CDR2 as SVGIG (reference sequence). Here the CDR3 reads CAWSVAGTEAFF. Here the CDR3 DNA reads TGTGCCTGGAGTGTAGCCGGGACTGAAGCTTTCTTT.

This clone was detected only once. For the CDR3, the DNA is TGTGCCAGCGACGACCTGTGGAGATCGGGCTACACCTTC. This translates into CASDDLWRSGYTF. The chain carries TRBV7-9 and TRBJ1-2; D unclear. V was pared by 8 bases and J by 8 bases, with 18 bases between. Germline loops: CDR1 SEHNR, CDR2 FQNEAQ (reference sequence). CDR3 length: 13 residues.

The chain links TRBV9 to TRBJ1-2; 7 nucleotides line up with TRBD1. This CDR3 is built from 16 residues. With 3 bases clipped from V and 2 bases from J, the junction kept 10 bases outside the gene matches. The germline CDR1 and CDR2 sequences are SGDLS and YYNGEE. The CDR3 coding sequence is TGTGCCAGCAGCGGGGGGACAGAAAACATGAACTATGGCTACACCTTC. Translation gives CASSGGTENMNYGYTF. Full variable domain (rest looked up from reference TRBV9 and TRBJ1-2): DSGVTQTPKHLITATGQRVTLRCSPRSGDLSVYWYQQSLDQGLQFLIQYYNGEERAKGNILERFSAQQFPDLHSELNLSSLELGDSALYFCASSGGTENMNYGYTFGSGTRLTVV.

This clone was observed a handful of times. The genes are TRBV30 and TRBJ1-5; D is possibly TRBD1 (6 bases). Germline V CDR1 and CDR2: GTSNPN, SVGIG (reference sequence). The CDR3 length is 15 residues. Trimming took 1 base from V and 9 from J, leaving 19 bases between them. The CDR3 sequence: CAWSEGTRVRGPQHF. The CDR3 DNA is TGTGCCTGGAGTGAGGGAACGCGGGTCAGGGGGCCCCAGCATTTT.

This sequence joins TRBV27 and TRBJ2-7, with 9 bases matching TRBD1. After removal of 6 bases from V and 2 bases from J, the junction contained 14 bases not matched to a gene. There are 17 residues in the CDR3. Germline V gene lookup returns CDR1 MNHEY and CDR2 SMNVEV (reference sequence). CDR3 protein: CASSRHPGQGFPYEQYF. The CDR3 nucleotides are TGTGCCAGCAGCCGTCATCCGGGACAGGGATTCCCCTACGAGCAGTACTTC.

V is TRBV5-1 and J is TRBJ1-5; D remains ambiguous. CDR3 length: 13 residues. V shed 0 bases and J shed 5 bases, with 6 bases lying between them. CDR1 SGHRS and CDR2 YFSETQ come from the germline V gene. The CDR3 region is CASSLAPYQPQHF. CDR3 in DNA: TGCGCCAGCAGCTTGGCTCCTTATCAGCCCCAGCATTTT. The variable domain in full, completed from reference TRBV5-1 and TRBJ1-5, reads KAGVTQTPRYLIKTRGQQVTLSCSPISGHRSVSWYQQTPGQGLQFLFEYFSETQRNKGNFPGRFSGRQFSNSRSEMNVSTLELGDSALYLCASSLAPYQPQHFGDGTRLSIL.

The sample holds a few counts of this clone. The V call is TRBV7-2, the J call TRBJ1-1, with D uncertain. The CDR3 consists of 14 residues. Trimming cost V 3 bases and J 0 bases, with 8 bases left between them. Germline V CDR1 and CDR2: SGHTA, FQGNSA. The CDR3 loop reads CASSLRNLNTEAFF. CDR3 DNA: TGTGCCAGCAGCTTGCGGAACTTGAACACTGAAGCTTTCTTT.

Here the CDR3 DNA reads TGTGCCAGCAGTTCCCGGGGGGGACTCTACAATGAGCAGTTCTTC. Protein: CASSSRGGLYNEQFF. This chain connects TRBV11-3 to TRBJ2-1; TRBD2 aligns across 8 bases. The V segment lost 6 bases and the J segment 3 bases; nucleotides outside the gene matches: 7. Germline CDR1 SGHNT, CDR2 YENEEA. This CDR3 region has 15 residues.